The source of this T cell receptor beta chain is a study of T-cell reconstitution after alpha-beta-depleted transplantation in children. Whole-study results and caveats: Approximately two months post-transplant, alpha-beta T cells reportedly originated from several hundred expanded graft clones. Some patients' high day-60 TCRbeta diversity was attributed to recipient cells surviving conditioning. T cells produced anew were the main source of T-cell counts and diversity one year after transplant.

The trim removed 3 bases at V and 1 base at J, leaving 9 bases unmatched. Per the germline V gene, CDR1 is SGHRS and CDR2 is YFSETQ. The CDR3 length is 17 residues. Library preparation (for TCRbeta) was performed with unique molecular identifiers. In TCRdb, the PCR reads were re-called with MiXCR into one record per CDR3 protein. The sample has about 610,000 distinct CDR3 sequences; around 27% are singletons. Remarks on this clonotype: Antigen specificity is unknown.

The chain has TRBV5-1 and TRBJ2-1, with 8 bases that match TRBD1. The sequencing used PBMCs, collected before TCRalphabeta/CD19-depleted stem cell transplant. The sequence was obtained from a boy younger than two with Wiskott-Aldrich syndrome, due to receive a stem cell transplant. The CDR3 DNA is TGCGCCAGCAGCTCCCCAAAACAGGGGGATTCCTACAATGAGCAGTTCTTC. This sequence encodes CASSSPKQGDSYNEQFF.